The source of this TCR beta chain is a study of T cells in Graves' hyperthyroidism and ophthalmopathy. Exclusion of a patient resulted from uncontrolled infection, other autoimmune disease, pregnancy or lactation. The source material, RNA transcripts, was used to amplify TCR beta CDR3 regions. TCR CDR3 regions were first amplified by RT-PCR with HTBI primers. TCRdb processed the multiplex PCR reads anew with MiXCR; each CDR3 protein has one entry. This table holds roughly 570,000 distinct CDR3 sequences, just over 45% found once. The sequenced sample was peripheral blood or thyroid tissue (not recorded which). This receptor was identified in a woman between 18 and 30 years old with Graves' hyperthyroidism.

The chain's CDR3 is CASSPRDTQYF. The DNA for the CDR3 is TGTGCCAGCAGTCCGAGGGATACGCAGTATTTT. This chain uses TRBV12-3 or TRBV12-4 with TRBJ2-3; D is uncertain. The V end was cut by 5 bases, the J end by 6 bases, with 6 bases between. This CDR3 comprises 11 residues.